Each of the 16 T cell receptor beta chains below was sequenced from the same sample in a study of blood T cell repertoires in COVID-19. Here immunoSEQ multiplex PCR was the method, and the copy in TCRdb shows in-frame clones only, minus some. The table has approximately 220,000 clones, approximately 80% seen once. Sequences were obtained from peripheral blood. All receptors derive from a woman older than 75 with acute or convalescent COVID-19.

The chain uses TRBV29-1 and TRBJ2-2; D is uncertain. Looked up from germline, CDR1 is SQVTM and CDR2 is ANQGSEA. The CDR3 is made up of 16 amino acids. V lost 7 bases to trimming and J lost 4 bases, with 22 bases between them. CDR3: CSAREHVKYGTGELFF. The CDR3 DNA sequence: TGCAGCGCAAGAGAGCACGTAAAATACGGCACCGGGGAGCTGTTTTTT.

In nucleotides, the CDR3 is TGTGCCAGCAGCCAGGTACCGGGACTGGGGAATCAGCCCCAGCATTTT. As protein: CASSQVPGLGNQPQHF. The chain uses TRBV27 and TRBJ1-5; D possibly corresponds to TRBD1 (5 bases). V was pared by 6 bases and J by 4 bases, with 19 bases between. CDR1 MNHEY and CDR2 SMNVEV come from the germline V gene (reference sequence). This CDR3 has 16 residues.

The chain recombines TRBV30 with TRBJ2-7; no clear D gene. This CDR3 has 12 residues. The V end lost 5 bases, the J end lost 3 bases, and 11 bases lay between the germline ends. CDR1 and CDR2 from the germline V gene are GTSNPN and SVGIG (reference sequence). The CDR3 spells CAWGPQIYEQYF. The CDR3 nucleotides are TGTGCCTGGGGTCCCCAGATCTACGAGCAGTACTTC.

The rearrangement joins TRBV4-2 to TRBJ1-5, with TRBD1 matching over 7 bases. The CDR3 runs 17 residues. The trim removed 3 bases at V and 0 bases at J, leaving 8 bases unmatched. Germline values: CDR1 LGHNA, CDR2 YNFKEQ. Here the CDR3 reads CASSHAMRQGSNQPQHF. CDR3 DNA: TGTGCCAGCAGCCACGCCATGAGACAGGGTAGCAATCAGCCCCAGCATTTT.

The J gene is TRBJ1-1, the V gene TRBV6-5; D call uncertain. Trimming removed 6 bases from V and 0 bases from J, with 14 bases in between. This CDR3 is 15 amino acids long. From germline, CDR1 is MNHEY and CDR2 SVGAGI. The CDR3 coding sequence is TGTGCCAGCAGGTCAACCCGGGTTTTGAACACTGAAGCTTTCTTT. This sequence encodes CASRSTRVLNTEAFF.

The genes are TRBV5-1 and TRBJ2-1, with a weak D call TRBD2 (6 bases). This CDR3 comprises 15 residues. Germline CDR1 is SGHRS and CDR2 is YFSETQ. Trimming took off 4 bases at V and 6 bases at J, with 17 bases between the two ends. The chain's CDR3 is CASSQWSGLLNEQFF. CDR3 bases: TGCGCCAGCAGCCAATGGTCGGGACTCCTCAATGAGCAGTTCTTC. The variable domain in full, completed from reference TRBV5-1 and TRBJ2-1, reads KAGVTQTPRYLIKTRGQQVTLSCSPISGHRSVSWYQQTPGQGLQFLFEYFSETQRNKGNFPGRFSGRQFSNSRSEMNVSTLELGDSALYLCASSQWSGLLNEQFFGPGTRLTVL.

J is TRBJ1-4 and V is TRBV5-1; weak D call: TRBD1 (5 bases). This CDR3 region has 17 residues. CDR1 and CDR2 (germline): SGHRS, YFSETQ. V lost 1 base to trimming and J lost 8 bases, with 21 bases between them. CDR3 sequence: CASSLTFDSLSLEKLFF. The DNA of the CDR3 is TGCGCCAGCAGCTTGACCTTTGACAGTTTAAGTCTCGAAAAACTGTTTTTT.

This clone has only one observation. This chain connects TRBV5-1 to TRBJ2-7; D gene ambiguous. The CDR3 spans 14 residues. V dropped 0 bases and J dropped 1 base, with 8 bases sitting between them. CDR1 is SGHRS and CDR2 is YFSETQ in the germline V gene. As DNA, the CDR3 is TGCGCCAGCAGCTTGGGTGGCCCATCCTACGAGCAGTACTTC. It codes for CASSLGGPSYEQYF.

The chain combines TRBV6-6 with TRBJ1-2; TRBD1 is a possible D gene (6 bases). Germline V lookup: CDR1 MNHNY, CDR2 SVGAGI (reference sequence). The CDR3 covers 14 residues. The V gene lost 8 bases and the J gene lost 2 bases, with 15 bases spanning the gap. CDR3 amino acids: CASRAGQGNYGYTF. DNA of the CDR3: TGTGCCAGCCGCGCTGGGCAGGGGAACTATGGCTACACCTTC.

The chain recombines TRBV5-6 with TRBJ1-6; 10 bases are a match to TRBD1. There are 15 residues in the CDR3. The germline V gene encodes CDR1 SGHDT and CDR2 YYEEEE. Losses at the gene ends were 3 bases for V and 7 bases for J; bases not matched to a gene: 4. The CDR3 is CASSWGQGTNSPLHF. CDR3 nucleotide sequence: TGTGCCAGCAGCTGGGGACAGGGGACCAATTCACCCCTCCACTTT.

This clone appeared once. The V call is TRBV5-6, the J call TRBJ1-5; D uncertain. CDR3 length equals 14 residues. Germline values: CDR1 SGHDT, CDR2 YYEEEE. Trimming pared 2 bases from V and 4 bases from J, leaving 10 bases between. The CDR3 loop is CASSLWHGNQPQHF. CDR3 DNA: TGTGCCAGCAGCTTATGGCACGGGAATCAGCCCCAGCATTTT.

The rearrangement links TRBV21-1 to TRBJ1-1; the D call TRBD1 from the table was never checked on the DNA. TRBV21-1 is noted as a pseudogene. This CDR3 contains 14 residues. CDR3 residues: CASSIPTGRREAFF. The CDR3 bases are TGTGCCAGCAGCATACCGACAGGCCGCCGTGAAGCTTTCTTT.

V is TRBV29-1 and J is TRBJ1-1, with D unresolved. The germline V and J ends were trimmed by 1 base and 1 base, with 7 bases remaining between them. CDR1 SQVTM and CDR2 ANQGSEA come from the germline V gene. The CDR3 spans 13 residues. The CDR3 reads CSVEVAPNTEAFF. The CDR3 DNA follows: TGCAGCGTTGAAGTAGCCCCGAACACTGAAGCTTTCTTT.

The V gene is TRBV3-1 (or the pseudogene TRBV3-2), the J gene TRBJ1-2; 8 bases align to TRBD1. Losses at the gene ends were 2 bases for V and 4 bases for J; bases not matched to a gene: 9. The germline V gene has CDR1 LGHDT and CDR2 YNNKEL (reference sequence). The CDR3 contains 16 residues. CDR3 loop: CASSQQGPDRAYGYTF. CDR3 nucleotide sequence: TGTGCCAGCAGCCAACAGGGCCCGGACAGGGCCTATGGCTACACCTTC.

The chain joins TRBV9 to TRBJ1-6, with a tentative D call TRBD1 (5 bases). V lost 2 bases to trimming and J lost 4 bases, with 10 bases between them. The CDR3 runs to 15 residues. Per germline, CDR1 SGDLS and CDR2 YYNGEE. The DNA of the CDR3 is TGTGCCAGCAGCGTGCAGGGCAGGTATAATTCACCCCTCCACTTT. Translation gives CASSVQGRYNSPLHF.

This chain joins TRBV4-1 and TRBJ2-1, with TRBD2 matching 9 bases. The ends lost 7 bases at V and 3 bases at J; junction bases unmatched: 4. The germline gives CDR1 MGHRA, CDR2 YSYEKL. This CDR3 is 14 amino acids long. CDR3 sequence (DNA): TGCGCCAGCATGACTAGCGGAAACTACAATGAGCAGTTCTTC. Amino acid sequence: CASMTSGNYNEQFF.